These 22 T cell receptor beta chains were all obtained from the same sample, sequenced in a study of regulatory T cells in long-lasting Graves disease (dated by TCRdb to about 2021). Libraries were prepared through multiplex PCR. These reads were obtained on an Illumina HiSeq 4000. TCR beta libraries were built with iRepertoire HTBI primers and Arm-PCR amplification of CDR3 regions. TCRdb reprocessing: public reads trimmed at Q25 with fastp, clones called with MiXCR, in-frame beta chains kept. Under each unique CDR3 protein, matching rows form one entry showing the most common genes and DNA. The sample table shows around 250,000 distinct CDR3 sequences, and roughly 18% are seen once. About 20% of the sample is taken by the ten largest. This specimen's time point label, interpreted: newly diagnosed GD, antithyroid drugs for less than 3 months. RNA was extracted from PBMCs in TRIzol for both TCR sequencing and RNA sequencing.

Sequenced material: peripheral blood mononuclear cells (PBMCs), taken at new diagnosis, from a patient treated with antithyroid drugs. The receptors shown here come from a female donor with Graves disease.

V is TRBV2 and J is TRBJ1-2, with a tentative D call TRBD1 (5 bases). Per the germline V gene, CDR1 is SNHLY and CDR2 is FYNNEI. This CDR3 has 13 residues. Trimming removed 9 bases from V and 6 bases from J, with 17 bases in between. The CDR3: CARDRVGQDGYTF. In DNA, the CDR3 is TGTGCCAGGGATCGCGTGGGGCAAGATGGCTACACCTTC.

This clonotype was recorded at least ten times. The chain joins TRBV6-5 to TRBJ2-3; D unclear. V lost 0 bases and J lost 6, with 7 bases in between. The CDR3 is made up of 13 amino acids. Looked up from germline, CDR1 is MNHEY and CDR2 is SVGAGI. The CDR3 coding sequence is TGTGCCAGCAGTTACTCGCGCCAGGATACGCAGTATTTT. Its protein is CASSYSRQDTQYF.

Remarks on this clonotype: This could be a read error, since a much larger clone is one nucleotide away. This chain links TRBV6-1 with TRBJ2-5; D might be TRBD1 (6 bases). There are 16 residues in the CDR3. V dropped 4 bases and J dropped 11 bases, with 26 bases sitting between them. Germline CDR1 reads MNHNS; CDR2 reads SASEGT. Written as DNA, the CDR3 is TGTGCCAGCAGTGGCTTCAGGGGACCGGTGGGGAATGAGCAGTACTTC. Translated, it gives CASSGFRGPVGNEQYF.

This clonotype was seen many times. V usage is TRBV12-3 or TRBV12-4 and J usage is TRBJ1-5; the match to TRBD1 covers 7 bases. Trimming cost V 6 bases and J 4 bases; bases outside gene matches: 6. The CDR3 spans 14 residues. The CDR3 DNA is TGTGCCAGCAGCCCAAGGACAGGAAATCAGCCCCAGCATTTT. This translates into CASSPRTGNQPQHF.

Many counts were recorded for this clonotype. V usage is TRBV12-3 or TRBV12-4 and J usage is TRBJ1-3; no clear D. V lost 3 bases and J 0 bases, leaving 6 bases between the germline ends. The CDR3 is 14 residues long. Here the CDR3 DNA reads TGTGCCAGCAGTTTTGAGGGCTCTGGAAACACCATATATTTT. Amino acids: CASSFEGSGNTIYF.

This clonotype was recorded at least ten times. This chain links TRBV6-5 with TRBJ2-3, with D perhaps being TRBD1 or TRBD2 (5 bases each). Germline CDR1 is MNHEY and CDR2 is SVGAGI. The CDR3 spans 15 residues. With 1 base removed from V and 5 bases from J, the gap between germline ends came to 13 bases. The CDR3 nucleotides read TGTGCCAGCAGTTACTGGGGACGGCAGCAAGATACGCAGTATTTT. Protein sequence: CASSYWGRQQDTQYF.

This clonotype was counted at least ten times. V is TRBV2 and J is TRBJ2-2; no reliable D call. This CDR3 spans 14 amino acids. The V end lost 1 base, the J end lost 6 bases, and 9 bases lay between the germline ends. CDR1 and CDR2 from the germline V gene are SNHLY and FYNNEI. Written as DNA, the CDR3 is TGTGCCAGCAGTGAAGATTTGCGTTCCGGGGAGCTGTTTTTT. Amino acids: CASSEDLRSGELFF.

This chain uses TRBV10-1 with TRBJ2-7; TRBD2 matches at 8 bases. This CDR3 is 14 amino acids long. V gave up 7 bases and J gave up 6 bases; unmatched junction bases: 11. Germline V gives CDR1 WNHNN, CDR2 SYGVQD (reference sequence). DNA of the CDR3: TGCGCCAGCATAGGGCGGGAGGCCCTCGGCGAGCAGTACTTC. Translating it yields CASIGREALGEQYF.

This clonotype was observed at least ten times. The gene calls are TRBV7-2 and TRBJ2-2, with D tentatively TRBD1 (6 bases). V lost 1 base and J lost 5, with 8 bases in between. In germline, CDR1 is SGHTA, CDR2 FQGNSA. The CDR3 totals 14 residues. The CDR3 nucleotides read TGTGCCAGCAGCTTAGAAAGGGGGACCGGGGAGCTGTTTTTT. It is translated as CASSLERGTGELFF.

In this sample, this clonotype turned up a few times. The chain has TRBV3-1 and TRBJ2-7; D not certain. Deletions cut 1 base from V and 3 bases from J, with 16 bases between. This CDR3 comprises 16 residues. CDR1 and CDR2 from the germline V gene are LGHDT and YNNKEL (reference sequence). Written as DNA, the CDR3 is TGTGCCAGCAGCCAAGGGGCGGCACTAACTTACTACGAGCAGTACTTC. Translated: CASSQGAALTYYEQYF.

This clonotype was seen repeatedly, ten times or more. This sequence joins TRBV11-2 and TRBJ2-5; 10 nucleotides match TRBD2. Germline V CDR1 and CDR2: SGHAT, FQNNGV. The J segment lost 4 bases and the V segment lost 3 bases, leaving 5 bases of the junction unmatched. The length of the CDR3 is 15 residues. The CDR3 DNA reads TGTGCCAGCAGCTTTCTAGCGGGGGCCGGAGAGACCCAGTACTTC. This gives the protein CASSFLAGAGETQYF.

This clonotype was seen many times. The chain carries TRBV2 and TRBJ2-7; possibly TRBD2 for D (6 bases). V dropped 6 bases and J dropped 3 bases, with 12 bases sitting between them. Germline V gene lookup returns CDR1 SNHLY and CDR2 FYNNEI. The CDR3 length is 13 residues. The CDR3 bases are TGTGCCAGCAGCGCGGGACGGCTCTACGAGCAGTACTTC. This codes for CASSAGRLYEQYF.

This clonotype has more than one count but fewer than ten. A much larger clonotype is one base distant, so this may be a read error. The chain recombines TRBV9 with TRBJ1-2; D might be TRBD1 (5 bases). The V and J ends lost 4 bases and 4 bases respectively, with 17 bases between them. Looked up from germline, CDR1 is SGDLS and CDR2 is YYNGEE. The CDR3 extends over 15 amino acids. The CDR3, as DNA: TGTGCCAGCAGCCCCCGGGACGGACTAGTCTATGGCTACACCTTC. Protein product: CASSPRDGLVYGYTF.

The chain has TRBV7-9 and TRBJ1-6, with D uncertain. The germline CDR1 and CDR2 sequences are SEHNR and FQNEAQ (reference sequence). V gave up 3 bases and J gave up 10 bases, with 13 bases separating them. The length of the CDR3 is 14 residues. The chain's CDR3 is CASSFGSSASPLHF. The CDR3 DNA is TGTGCCAGCAGCTTCGGGTCATCAGCCTCACCCCTCCACTTT.

The sample holds many counts of this clonotype. This chain links TRBV7-9 with TRBJ2-3; the match to TRBD2 covers 12 bases. With V trimmed by 3 bases and J by 2 bases, 15 bases remained unmatched. This CDR3 spans 20 amino acids. Germline V gives CDR1 SEHNR, CDR2 FQNEAQ (reference sequence). CDR3 amino acids: CASSLSGTSGFSHPTDTQYF. The DNA of the CDR3 is TGTGCCAGCAGCTTGTCCGGGACTAGCGGGTTTTCACACCCCACAGATACGCAGTATTTT.

This clonotype was seen at least ten times. The chain links TRBV13 to TRBJ2-3; the D gene could be TRBD1 or TRBD2 (5 bases each). The CDR3 loop spans 16 amino acids. Trimming pared 5 bases from V and 6 bases from J, leaving 21 bases between. Germline V lookup: CDR1 PRHDT, CDR2 FYEKMQ (reference sequence). As DNA, the CDR3 is TGTGCCAGCAGCCCGTGGGACCGAAAAGACCTCGATACGCAGTATTTT. It translates to CASSPWDRKDLDTQYF.

The chain employs TRBV4-2 and TRBJ2-7, with TRBD2 matching 10 bases. J gave up 2 bases and V 0 bases, and 7 bases lay outside the gene matches. Germline-derived CDR1 and CDR2 are LGHNA and YNFKEQ. There are 17 residues in the CDR3. The CDR3 sequence is CASSQDRGLAEAYEQYF. The CDR3 nucleotides are TGTGCCAGCAGCCAAGATCGCGGACTAGCGGAGGCCTACGAGCAGTACTTC.

The CDR3: CASSHWTGGYGYTF. CDR3 bases: TGCGCCAGCAGCCACTGGACAGGGGGTTATGGCTACACCTTC. The chain couples TRBV4-1 to TRBJ1-2, with 10 positions matching TRBD1. Germline values: CDR1 MGHRA, CDR2 YSYEKL. The CDR3 sequence is 14 residues long. Germline trimming cut 3 bases from V and 5 bases from J; bases unmatched to any gene: 3.

At least ten counts were recorded for this clonotype. The chain couples TRBV20-1 to TRBJ1-5, with D maybe TRBD1 (5 bases). The CDR3 loop spans 16 amino acids. The ends were cut back, 0 bases at V and 2 bases at J, with 14 bases in the middle. Germline lookup yields CDR1 DFQATT and CDR2 SNEGSKA (reference sequence). DNA of the CDR3: TGCAGTGCTAGAGAACAGGACGGGAAGCGCAATCAGCCCCAGCATTTT. It yields the protein CSAREQDGKRNQPQHF.

This clonotype was observed many times. The chain is built from TRBV29-1 and TRBJ2-1, with D possibly TRBD2 on 6 matching bases. This CDR3 is 13 amino acids long. The V and J ends lost 3 bases and 2 bases respectively, with 8 bases between them. Germline V gene sequence: CDR1 SQVTM, CDR2 ANQGSEA. Here the CDR3 reads CSVETGAYNEQFF. The CDR3, as DNA: TGCAGCGTTGAGACGGGGGCCTACAATGAGCAGTTCTTC.

This clonotype was seen at least ten times. The chain carries TRBV29-1 and TRBJ2-5; D is unclear. The CDR3 length is 11 residues. CDR1 is SQVTM and CDR2 is ANQGSEA in the germline V gene. Trimming shortened V by 3 bases and J by 8 bases, and 10 bases separated the two germline ends. The CDR3 protein is CSVDGGDTQYF. The CDR3 nucleotides are TGCAGCGTTGACGGCGGTGATACCCAGTACTTC.

The chain combines TRBV7-9 with TRBJ1-2, with D possibly matching TRBD1 (5 bases). CDR3 length: 17 residues. CDR1 SEHNR and CDR2 FQNEAQ come from the germline V gene (reference sequence). Trimming took off 3 bases at V and 5 bases at J, with 22 bases between the two ends. In nucleotides, the CDR3 is TGTGCCAGCAGCTTTCAGGAGGTTTTACGGAAGGGGTATGGCTACACCTTC. This encodes CASSFQEVLRKGYGYTF.